These 5 T cell receptor beta chains originate from one sample sequenced in a study of blood T cell repertoires in COVID-19 (dated by TCRdb to about 2020). To prepare the library, the immunoSEQ multiplex PCR assay was applied. Not all clones reach the TCRdb copy of this immuneACCESS table, which keeps in-frame sequences only. Checked studies attribute under half of the gap to unresolved V genes and leave the rest unexplained. For this sample there are about 170,000 clones; over 80% appear just once. The ten largest clones take up roughly 2.9% of the sample. Sequencing used peripheral blood. Receptors originate from a woman in her sixties with acute or convalescent COVID-19.

The chain combines TRBV6-5 with TRBJ1-5; the D is unclear. The ends were cut back, 6 bases at V and 1 base at J, with 13 bases in the middle. Germline CDR1 and CDR2: MNHEY and SVGAGI. CDR3 length: 15 residues. This CDR3 reads CASSYNIKSNQPQHF. CDR3 nucleotides: TGTGCCAGCAGCTACAACATAAAGAGCAATCAGCCCCAGCATTTT.

The chain carries TRBV28 and TRBJ1-2, with D unresolved. Germline CDR1 and CDR2: MDHEN and SYDVKM. The CDR3 consists of 11 residues. Between the trimmed V and J ends, which lost 6 bases and 7 bases, there was a span of 9 bases. The CDR3 DNA is TGTGCCAGCAGCAGCGACGGTGGCTACACCTTC. It translates to CASSSDGGYTF.

The genes are TRBV10-3 and TRBJ2-7; TRBD1 is a possible D gene (5 bases). Germline-derived CDR1 and CDR2 are ENHRY and SYGVKD. Trimming pared 3 bases from V and 4 bases from J, leaving 16 bases between. The CDR3 contains 15 residues. In nucleotides, the CDR3 is TGTGCCATCAGTGAAAACCAGGGTCATCGGTACGAGCAGTACTTC. Translating gives CAISENQGHRYEQYF.

V and J are TRBV5-4 and TRBJ2-7; 8 positions agree with TRBD2. The CDR3 length is 14 residues. The V gene end was trimmed by 0 bases and the J gene end by 2 bases; junction bases not matched to a gene: 1. CDR1 is SGHNT and CDR2 is YYREEE in the germline V gene (reference sequence). CDR3 sequence (DNA): TGTGCCAGCAGCTTGGCGGGGGGGACCTACGAGCAGTACTTC. Translation: CASSLAGGTYEQYF.

The table lists this clone with a count of one. CDR3 sequence: CASRRTGPSPLHF. The CDR3 DNA follows: TGTGCCAGCAGAAGAACAGGGCCTTCACCCCTCCACTTT. This chain links TRBV12-3 or TRBV12-4 with TRBJ1-6, with D possibly being TRBD1 (6 bases). The CDR3 is 13 amino acids. Trimming took 6 bases from V and 9 from J, leaving 12 bases between them.